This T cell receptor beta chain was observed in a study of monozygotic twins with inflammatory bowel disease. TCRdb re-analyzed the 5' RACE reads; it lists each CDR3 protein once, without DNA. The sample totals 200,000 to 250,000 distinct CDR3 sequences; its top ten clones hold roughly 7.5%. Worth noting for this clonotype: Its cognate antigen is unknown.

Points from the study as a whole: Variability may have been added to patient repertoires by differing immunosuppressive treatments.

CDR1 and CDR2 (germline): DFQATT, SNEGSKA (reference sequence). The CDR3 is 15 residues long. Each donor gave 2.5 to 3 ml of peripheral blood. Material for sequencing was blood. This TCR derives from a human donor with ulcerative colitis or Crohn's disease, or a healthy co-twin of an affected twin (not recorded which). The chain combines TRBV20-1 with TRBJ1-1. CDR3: CSARVGGLGNTEAFF.